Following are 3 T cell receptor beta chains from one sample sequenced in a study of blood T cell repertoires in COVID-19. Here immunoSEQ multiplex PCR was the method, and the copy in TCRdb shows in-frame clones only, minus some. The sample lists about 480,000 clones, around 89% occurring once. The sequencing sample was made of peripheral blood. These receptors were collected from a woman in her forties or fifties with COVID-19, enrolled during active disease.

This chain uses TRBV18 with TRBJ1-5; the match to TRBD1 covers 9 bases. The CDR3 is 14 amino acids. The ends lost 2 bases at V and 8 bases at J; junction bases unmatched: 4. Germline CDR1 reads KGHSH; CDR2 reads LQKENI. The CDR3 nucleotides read TGTGCCAGCTCACCAACAGGGGGCTTGGAGCCCCAGCATTTT. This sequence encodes CASSPTGGLEPQHF.

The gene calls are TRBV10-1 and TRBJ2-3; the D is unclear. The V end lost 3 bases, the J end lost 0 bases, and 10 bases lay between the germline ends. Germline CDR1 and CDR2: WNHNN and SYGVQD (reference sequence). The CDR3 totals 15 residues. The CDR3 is CASSEMAVSTDTQYF. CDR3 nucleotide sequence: TGCGCCAGCAGTGAAATGGCGGTGAGCACAGATACGCAGTATTTT.

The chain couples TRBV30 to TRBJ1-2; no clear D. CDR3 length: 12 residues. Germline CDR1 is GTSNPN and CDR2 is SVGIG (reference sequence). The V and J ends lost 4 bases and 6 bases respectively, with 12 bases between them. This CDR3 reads CAWTTGYHGYTF. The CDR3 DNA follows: TGTGCCTGGACTACTGGTTATCATGGCTACACCTTC.